Reported below is one T cell receptor beta chain. Its specificity is unknown. Preparation of the TCRbeta library was carried out with unique molecular identifiers. TCRdb itself ran the PCR reads through MiXCR, one entry per CDR3 protein. The repertoire consists of under 750,000 distinct CDR3 sequences, with roughly 24% occurring once and the leading ten covering 13% to 15%. These data originate in a study of T-cell reconstitution after alpha-beta-depleted transplantation in children. Study-wide points: At day 60, the high TCRbeta diversity found in some patients originated from recipient T cells and thymic progenitors that had survived. Reportedly, only several hundred clones from non-depleted graft cells drove alpha-beta T-cell counts at about two months.

The CDR3 contains 16 residues. Trimming shortened V by 5 bases and J by 0 bases, and 16 bases separated the two germline ends. The germline V gene has CDR1 SGHTA and CDR2 FQGNSA. This chain links TRBV7-2 with TRBJ2-5; maybe TRBD2 (7 bases). The TCR comes from a boy less than two years old who had a stem cell transplant for acute myeloid leukemia, so the T cells may come from the graft donor. This specimen consisted of PBMCs, mostly from graft donor cells, obtained 360 days after TCRalphabeta/CD19-depleted stem cell transplant. The CDR3 coding sequence is TGTGCCAGCAGCCCTATCAGGGGAGGGCACCAAGAGACCCAGTACTTC. The encoded protein is CASSPIRGGHQETQYF.